The clone carrying this T cell receptor (beta chain) was counted at least ten times. The antigen remains undetermined. MiXCR, run by TCRdb on the 5' RACE reads, gives a single entry per CDR3 protein. The sample consists of 350,000 to 450,000 distinct CDR3 sequences, roughly 20% of them appearing once. This entry comes from a study of identical twins. Study-level results: Beta out-of-frame sequences showed weaker excess sharing between twins. Out-of-frame TCR alpha sharing in monozygotic twins exceeded recombination model predictions.

CDR3 length: 17 amino acids. CDR1 is DFQATT and CDR2 is SNEGSKA in the germline V gene (reference sequence). V trimming: 2 bases; J trimming: 2 bases; junction bases outside the gene matches: 6. The source is a man aged 50-59 years in good health. V and J are TRBV20-1 and TRBJ2-1; 13 bases line up with TRBD2. The sequenced material came from naive T cells sorted from blood. CDR3 amino acids: CSARTGTSGVAYNEQFF. CDR3 DNA sequence: TGCAGTGCTAGAACCGGGACTAGCGGGGTCGCCTACAATGAGCAGTTCTTC.